A single sample gave rise to the 29 T cell receptor beta chains below, sequenced in a study of siplizumab effects on memory and regulatory T cells. Libraries were prepared by immunoSEQ multiplex PCR; TCRdb keeps only in-frame clonotypes and omits some of them. The sample holds about 98,000 clones, about 90% seen once. The sequencing input was CD4+ T cells sorted from blood. The receptors shown here come from a human donor in good health.

This chain joins TRBV7-3 and TRBJ2-1, with a tentative D call TRBD1 (6 bases). The CDR3 length is 13 residues. Germline CDR1 SGHTA, CDR2 FQGTGA. Trimming shortened V by 0 bases and J by 12 bases, and 12 bases separated the two germline ends. CDR3 sequence reads: CASSLTGGERQFF. Written as DNA, the CDR3 is TGTGCCAGCAGCTTAACTGGGGGCGAGAGGCAGTTCTTC. Full variable domain (rest looked up from reference TRBV7-3 and TRBJ2-1): GAGVSQTPSNKVTEKGKYVELRCDPISGHTALYWYRQSLGQGPEFLIYFQGTGAADDSGLPNDRFFAVRPEGSVSTLKIQRTERGDSAVYLCASSLTGGERQFFGPGTRLTVL.

The gene calls are TRBV7-2 and TRBJ2-4; D unresolved. Trimming removed 1 base at V and 5 bases at J, with 9 bases between. Germline V gives CDR1 SGHTA, CDR2 FQGNSA. This CDR3 has 14 amino acids. CDR3 protein: CASSLDGSQNIQYF. The CDR3 bases are TGTGCCAGCAGCTTAGACGGCAGCCAAAACATTCAGTACTTC.

The CDR3 DNA sequence: TGTGCCAGCAGCGGGTATGAGGGAGGCCTAAGTAGTCTGTTCTTC. It is translated as CASSGYEGGLSSLFF. V gene TRBV9 combines with J gene TRBJ2-1; the D gene is possibly TRBD2 (6 bases). This CDR3 region has 15 residues. Deletions cut 3 bases from V and 15 bases from J, with 25 bases between. Per germline, CDR1 SGDLS and CDR2 YYNGEE.

This clone was counted between two and nine times. This chain joins TRBV11-2 and TRBJ2-5, with TRBD2 matching 14 bases. With 5 bases clipped from V and 6 bases from J, the junction kept 8 bases outside the gene matches. Germline V gives CDR1 SGHAT, CDR2 FQNNGV. The CDR3 is 16 amino acids. CDR3 sequence reads: CASSRRLAGGLKTQYF. DNA of the CDR3: TGTGCCAGCAGCCGGAGACTAGCGGGAGGGCTAAAGACCCAGTACTTC.

This clone is medium-sized within its sample. The rearrangement uses TRBV19 and TRBJ2-5, with 7 bases lining up with TRBD1. Losses at the gene ends were 5 bases for V and 4 bases for J; bases not matched to a gene: 10. Germline V CDR1 and CDR2: LNHDA, SQIVND (reference sequence). The CDR3 totals 15 residues. This CDR3 is CASSVATGVGETQYF. In DNA form, the CDR3 reads TGTGCCAGTAGTGTTGCCACAGGGGTTGGAGAGACCCAGTACTTC.

The genes are TRBV18 and TRBJ2-2, with D perhaps matching TRBD1 or TRBD2 (6 bases each). This CDR3 spans 15 amino acids. V dropped 2 bases and J dropped 4 bases, with 11 bases sitting between them. Per the germline V gene, CDR1 is KGHSH and CDR2 is LQKENI. CDR3 sequence (DNA): TGTGCCAGCTCACCAATGGGGGGCGCCACCGGGGAGCTGTTTTTT. This translates into CASSPMGGATGELFF. Full variable domain (rest looked up from reference TRBV18 and TRBJ2-2): NAGVMQNPRHLVRRRGQEARLRCSPMKGHSHVYWYRQLPEEGLKFMVYLQKENIIDESGMPKERFSAEFPKEGPSILRIQQVVRGDSAAYFCASSPMGGATGELFFGEGSRLTVL.

The CDR3 loop is CASSPSGRVADTQYF. The CDR3 DNA sequence: TGCGCCAGCAGCCCTAGCGGGAGGGTGGCAGATACGCAGTATTTT. V is TRBV4-1 and J is TRBJ2-3; 12 nucleotides align to TRBD2. Germline V gives CDR1 MGHRA, CDR2 YSYEKL. Unmatched junction bases numbered 3, after V lost 4 bases and J lost 4 bases. The CDR3 is made up of 15 amino acids.

The CDR3 sequence is CASSPRRGDTQYF. CDR3 coding DNA: TGTGCCAGCAGCCCGCGTAGGGGAGATACGCAGTATTTT. The chain joins TRBV27 to TRBJ2-3; TRBD1 is a possible D gene (5 bases). Per germline, CDR1 MNHEY and CDR2 SMNVEV (reference sequence). CDR3 length: 13 amino acids. The ends were cut back, 6 bases at V and 5 bases at J, with 12 bases in the middle.

The chain employs TRBV5-1 and TRBJ2-3; D is unresolved. The CDR3 has 14 amino acids. The V gene's germline CDR1 is SGHRS and CDR2 YFSETQ. Trimming left V 0 bases short and J 2 bases short, with 7 bases between. The DNA of the CDR3 is TGCGCCAGCAGCTTGGCGCCAGCCACAGATACGCAGTATTTT. The encoded protein is CASSLAPATDTQYF.

This chain joins TRBV6-6 and TRBJ2-7, with 9 bases that match TRBD2. V trimming: 7 bases; J trimming: 4 bases; junction bases outside the gene matches: 5. This CDR3 has 13 amino acids. Germline assignment: CDR1 MNHNY and CDR2 SVGAGI (reference sequence). CDR3 region: CASTRREGYEQYF. CDR3 DNA: TGTGCCAGCACTAGGCGGGAGGGGTACGAGCAGTACTTC.

The chain has TRBV29-1 and TRBJ2-1, with 12 bases aligning to TRBD2. Trimming cost V 4 bases and J 10 bases; bases outside gene matches: 5. Germline V lookup: CDR1 SQVTM, CDR2 ANQGSEA. The CDR3 has 13 amino acids. DNA for the CDR3: TGCAGCGTTGTCCCTAGCGGGAGGGGGGAGCAGTTCTTC. Translated: CSVVPSGRGEQFF.

V usage is TRBV19 and J usage is TRBJ1-2; weak D call: TRBD1 (6 bases). Germline lookup yields CDR1 LNHDA and CDR2 SQIVND (reference sequence). This CDR3 comprises 14 residues. V lost 11 bases and J 8 bases, leaving 24 bases between the germline ends. The CDR3 sequence: CASQGTPPGSGYTF. The CDR3 region has the DNA TGTGCCTCCCAAGGGACACCTCCTGGAAGCGGCTACACCTTC.

The chain links TRBV10-2 to TRBJ1-3, with D possibly TRBD1 on 5 matching bases. This CDR3 contains 17 residues. V lost 2 bases, J lost 4 bases, and 18 bases lay in between. Germline V gene data show CDR1 as WSHSY and CDR2 as SAAADI. As DNA, the CDR3 is TGCGCCAGCAGTGAGGGGGCCGGGGGAACCATCGGAAACACCATATATTTT. This codes for CASSEGAGGTIGNTIYF.

The rearrangement joins TRBV4-1 to TRBJ2-2; D may be TRBD2 (5 bases). Trimming stripped 4 bases from V and 0 bases from J, with 24 bases between. The germline CDR1 and CDR2 sequences are MGHRA and YSYEKL. This CDR3 has 20 residues. The CDR3 coding sequence is TGCGCCAGCAGCCCCAACCCGGCCAAGAGGGTGGAAGCGAACACCGGGGAGCTGTTTTTT. It is translated as CASSPNPAKRVEANTGELFF.

The chain employs TRBV9 and TRBJ2-7; D unresolved. The CDR3 sequence is 13 residues long. Trimming took 2 bases from V and 0 from J, leaving 6 bases between them. Germline-derived CDR1 and CDR2 are SGDLS and YYNGEE. Here the CDR3 reads CASSVSPSYEQYF. The CDR3 DNA follows: TGTGCCAGCAGCGTCAGCCCCTCCTACGAGCAGTACTTC.

V is TRBV7-3 and J is TRBJ2-5; D possibly matches TRBD1 or TRBD2 (5 bases each). The germline V gene has CDR1 SGHTA and CDR2 FQGTGA. Trimming removed 2 bases at V and 7 bases at J, with 14 bases between. CDR3 length equals 14 residues. CDR3 bases: TGTGCCAGCAGCTTAGGGGGTCCAGGCGGGACCCAGTACTTC. This gives the protein CASSLGGPGGTQYF.

The CDR3 reads CASSLASYSGRNEQFF. The CDR3 DNA is TGTGCCAGCAGCTTGGCTTCTTATAGCGGGAGGAATGAGCAGTTCTTC. The chain joins TRBV5-6 to TRBJ2-1; 10 bases map to TRBD2. The CDR3 contains 16 residues. Germline-derived CDR1 and CDR2 are SGHDT and YYEEEE. Trimming at V came to 0 bases and at J to 7 bases, leaving 7 bases not matched to a gene. The complete variable domain, with remaining parts taken from reference TRBV5-6 and TRBJ2-1, reads DAGVTQSPTHLIKTRGQQVTLRCSPKSGHDTVSWYQQALGQGPQFIFQYYEEEERQRGNFPDRFSGHQFPNYSSELNVNALLLGDSALYLCASSLASYSGRNEQFFGPGTRLTVL.

This chain uses TRBV18 with TRBJ2-7, with 7 nucleotides matching TRBD1. The CDR3 is 15 amino acids. Germline V lookup: CDR1 KGHSH, CDR2 LQKENI. V shed 3 bases and J 9 bases; nucleotides not matched to a gene: 14. CDR3 sequence reads: CASSPDAKGARGQYF. The DNA for the CDR3 is TGTGCCAGCTCACCGGACGCGAAGGGGGCCAGGGGGCAGTACTTC.

The V gene is TRBV7-8, the J gene TRBJ1-1, with 7 bases fitting TRBD1. Germline assignment: CDR1 SGHVS and CDR2 FQNEAQ. J lost 4 bases, V lost 5 bases, and 7 bases had no gene match. The CDR3 is 14 residues long. The DNA of the CDR3 is TGTGCCAGCAGCCCAGGAAGGGACAGCACTGAAGCTTTCTTT. As protein: CASSPGRDSTEAFF.

The chain has TRBV5-1 and TRBJ1-1, with D possibly TRBD1 on 6 matching bases. The CDR3 sequence is 18 residues long. The germline gives CDR1 SGHRS, CDR2 YFSETQ. Trimming shortened V by 3 bases and J by 0 bases, and 21 bases separated the two germline ends. In DNA form, the CDR3 reads TGCGCCAGCAGCTGGAAGGAGCAGGGGATAAGGATGAACACTGAAGCTTTCTTT. Translated: CASSWKEQGIRMNTEAFF.

This chain uses TRBV30 with TRBJ2-7; no definite D call. CDR1 and CDR2 (germline): GTSNPN, SVGIG (reference sequence). The CDR3 spans 13 residues. Trimming removed 5 bases from V and 1 base from J, with 12 bases in between. CDR3 sequence (DNA): TGTGCCTGGGAGGAAGGGCAGTCCTACGAGCAGTACTTC. It yields the protein CAWEEGQSYEQYF.

In its sample, this clone was seen once. V is TRBV25-1 and J is TRBJ2-7; 7 nucleotides line up with TRBD1. Trimming took 1 base from V and 0 from J; bases not matched to a gene: 6. Germline lookup yields CDR1 MGHDK and CDR2 SYGVNS. The CDR3 length is 16 residues. In nucleotides, the CDR3 is TGTGCCAGCAGTGAATCCGACAGGGTAGTCTCCTACGAGCAGTACTTC. Residues: CASSESDRVVSYEQYF.

The chain carries TRBV5-5 and TRBJ2-2; perhaps TRBD1 as D (6 bases). Germline V gene data show CDR1 as SGHKS and CDR2 as YYEKEE (reference sequence). CDR3 length: 17 amino acids. The germline V and J ends were trimmed by 6 bases and 5 bases, with 23 bases remaining between them. CDR3 sequence: CASINPGHPFGTGELFF. Written as DNA, the CDR3 is TGTGCCAGCATTAATCCGGGACACCCGTTTGGGACCGGGGAGCTGTTTTTT.

V is TRBV30 and J is TRBJ1-5; a possible D gene is TRBD1 (5 bases). Trimming removed 2 bases from V and 4 bases from J, with 9 bases in between. Germline V gene data show CDR1 as GTSNPN and CDR2 as SVGIG (reference sequence). The CDR3 length is 13 residues. Here the CDR3 DNA reads TGTGCCTGGAGTCAGGGAAGAAATCAGCCCCAGCATTTT. Protein sequence: CAWSQGRNQPQHF.

The chain is built from TRBV9 and TRBJ2-1; 8 nucleotides align to TRBD2. Germline V CDR1 and CDR2: SGDLS, YYNGEE. Trimming cost V 4 bases and J 5 bases; bases outside gene matches: 11. This CDR3 has 16 residues. The CDR3 DNA reads as TGTGCCAGCAGCCCCCGGCTAGCGGGCTTTCACAATGAGCAGTTCTTC. Protein sequence: CASSPRLAGFHNEQFF.

V and J are TRBV29-1 and TRBJ2-5; D might be TRBD1 (6 bases). Germline V gene sequence: CDR1 SQVTM, CDR2 ANQGSEA. The CDR3 covers 15 residues. V lost 5 bases to trimming and J lost 2 bases, with 18 bases between them. The CDR3 DNA reads as TGCAGCGTTCTTGTGGTGGCAGGGGTGCAAGAGACCCAGTACTTC. Translating it yields CSVLVVAGVQETQYF. Using reference TRBV29-1 and TRBJ2-5 for the parts outside the CDR3, the full variable domain is SAVISQKPSRDICQRGTSLTIQCQVDSQVTMMFWYRQQPGQSLTLIATANQGSEATYESGFVIDKFPISRPNLTFSTLTVSNMSPEDSSIYLCSVLVVAGVQETQYFGPGTRLLVL.

The chain has TRBV6-1 and TRBJ1-1; weak D call: TRBD1 (5 bases). CDR1 and CDR2 from the germline V gene are MNHNS and SASEGT. The CDR3 loop spans 14 amino acids. V lost 5 bases, J lost 6 bases, and 16 bases lay in between. The CDR3 DNA sequence: TGTGCCAGCAGTTTGGACATAGGCGCGTCTGAAGCTTTCTTT. Residues: CASSLDIGASEAFF.

This chain uses TRBV7-3 with TRBJ2-3; 9 nucleotides match TRBD1. CDR1 and CDR2 (germline): SGHTA, FQGTGA. V lost 5 bases to trimming and J lost 10 bases; unmatched junction nucleotides: 7. CDR3 length: 13 residues. The CDR3 protein is CASSPGTGTPQYF. The CDR3 DNA follows: TGTGCCAGCAGCCCCGGGACAGGGACTCCGCAGTATTTT.

This clone was detected only a few times. The rearrangement uses TRBV7-3 and TRBJ2-6; D gene unclear. V was cut by 1 base and J by 0 bases, with 4 bases left in between. CDR1 is SGHTA and CDR2 is FQGTGA in the germline V gene. The CDR3 has 15 residues. CDR3 sequence reads: CASSLSNSGANVLTF. CDR3 coding DNA: TGTGCCAGCAGCTTAAGTAACTCTGGGGCCAACGTCCTGACTTTC.